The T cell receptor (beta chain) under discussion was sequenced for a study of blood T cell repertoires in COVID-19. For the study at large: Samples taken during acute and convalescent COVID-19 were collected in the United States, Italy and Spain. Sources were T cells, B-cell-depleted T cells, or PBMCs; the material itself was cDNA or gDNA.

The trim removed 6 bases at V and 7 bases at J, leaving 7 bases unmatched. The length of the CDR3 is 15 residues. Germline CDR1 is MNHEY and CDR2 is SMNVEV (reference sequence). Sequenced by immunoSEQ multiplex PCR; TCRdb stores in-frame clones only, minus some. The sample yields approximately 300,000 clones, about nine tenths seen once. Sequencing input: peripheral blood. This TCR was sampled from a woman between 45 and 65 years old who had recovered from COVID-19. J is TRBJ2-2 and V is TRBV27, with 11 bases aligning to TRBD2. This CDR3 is CASSRGLAVSGELFF. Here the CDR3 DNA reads TGTGCCAGCAGCAGGGGACTAGCGGTCAGCGGGGAGCTGTTTTTT.